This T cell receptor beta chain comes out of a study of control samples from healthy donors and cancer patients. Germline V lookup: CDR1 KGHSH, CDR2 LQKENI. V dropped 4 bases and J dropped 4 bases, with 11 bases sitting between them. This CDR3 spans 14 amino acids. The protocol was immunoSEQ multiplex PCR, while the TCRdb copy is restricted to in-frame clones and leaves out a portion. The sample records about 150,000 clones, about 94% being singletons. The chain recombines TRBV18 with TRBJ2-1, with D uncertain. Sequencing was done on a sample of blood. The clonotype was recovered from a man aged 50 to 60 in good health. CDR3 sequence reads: CASSRAQYYNEQFF. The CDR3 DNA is TGTGCCAGCTCACGAGCGCAGTATTACAATGAGCAGTTCTTC.